This is a list of T cell receptor beta chains from one sample in a study of technical replicates of blood from a few donors. The data were produced by immunoSEQ multiplex PCR, yet TCRdb's version contains in-frame clones alone and is incomplete. This sample has fewer than 45,000 clones, with about 96% found just once. Sequenced sample: T cells isolated from PBMCs. Receptors originate from a human donor in good health. Each CDR3 is given with its conserved first and last residue. Fields, in order: D gene, V gene, J gene, clone size, CDR3 protein, CDR3 DNA. A D gene is named only where the DNA matches it firmly. Rows give clone size only sometimes, using once, few, many, or a class for an expanded clone.

D gene: NA; V gene: TRBV10-2; J gene: TRBJ1-3; clone size: NA; CDR3 protein: CASSERGYRSGNTIYF; CDR3 DNA: TGCGCCAGCAGTGAGAGGGGGTACCGCTCTGGAAACACCATATATTTT
D gene: TRBD2; V gene: TRBV11-2; J gene: TRBJ2-5; clone size: NA; CDR3 protein: CASSPSGIQETQYF; CDR3 DNA: TGTGCCAGCAGCCCGAGCGGGATCCAAGAGACCCAGTACTTC
D gene: TRBD1; V gene: TRBV6-1; J gene: TRBJ1-2; clone size: NA; CDR3 protein: CASIFEGQGWGYTF; CDR3 DNA: TGTGCCAGCATTTTCGAAGGACAGGGGTGGGGCTACACCTTC
D gene: TRBD1; V gene: TRBV5-6; J gene: TRBJ1-1; clone size: NA; CDR3 protein: CASKSPRDSNTEAFF; CDR3 DNA: TGTGCCAGCAAATCCCCCAGGGACAGCAACACTGAAGCTTTCTTT
D gene: TRBD1; V gene: TRBV19; J gene: TRBJ1-5; clone size: NA; CDR3 protein: CASSLPWTGYSNQPQHF; CDR3 DNA: TGTGCCAGTAGTCTTCCCTGGACAGGCTATAGCAATCAGCCCCAGCATTTT
D gene: NA; V gene: TRBV7-9; J gene: TRBJ2-7; clone size: once; CDR3 protein: CASSLALSLRGEQYF; CDR3 DNA: TGTGCCAGCAGCTTAGCGCTCTCCCTCCGGGGAGAGCAGTACTTC
D gene: NA; V gene: TRBV30; J gene: TRBJ1-3; clone size: NA; CDR3 protein: CAWSAGNTIYF; CDR3 DNA: TGTGCCTGGAGTGCAGGAAACACCATATATTTT
D gene: TRBD1; V gene: TRBV2; J gene: TRBJ2-7; clone size: NA; CDR3 protein: CASSEFRTGGRSSYEQYF; CDR3 DNA: TGTGCCAGCAGTGAATTTAGGACAGGGGGTAGAAGCTCCTACGAGCAGTACTTC
D gene: NA; V gene: TRBV4-2; J gene: TRBJ1-4; clone size: NA; CDR3 protein: CASSRQGSDEKLFF; CDR3 DNA: TGTGCCAGCAGCCGTCAGGGATCAGATGAAAAACTGTTTTTT
D gene: NA; V gene: TRBV11-3; J gene: TRBJ1-1; clone size: NA; CDR3 protein: CASRVNGLRTEAFF; CDR3 DNA: TGTGCCAGCAGAGTCAACGGTTTGCGGACTGAAGCTTTCTTT